What follows are 22 T cell receptor beta chains derived from one specimen sequenced in a study of response to subunit inactivated influenza vaccine. TCRdb ran MiXCR on the RT-PCR reads and lists one entry per CDR3 protein. The sample lists 450,000 to 600,000 distinct CDR3 sequences; about 7.6% were seen once. The specimen was PBMCs from blood, collected less than 30 months after vaccination. These receptors were collected from a man in his fifties or sixties who received an inactivated influenza vaccine.

A word on this clonotype: This may be a read error, as it is one base from a much larger clone. The chain is built from TRBV27 and TRBJ1-1; 7 positions match TRBD1. Germline values: CDR1 MNHEY, CDR2 SMNVEV (reference sequence). The CDR3 is made up of 14 amino acids. CDR3 protein: CASSLEGALGEALF. Written as DNA, the CDR3 is TGTGCCAGCAGTTTAGAGGGGGCGTTAGGTGAAGCTTTATTT.

The CDR3 DNA sequence: TGTGCCAGCAGCCCGGTAAAGCGGGAGTCCAGGAATGAGCAGTTCTTC. It translates to CASSPVKRESRNEQFF. This chain links TRBV7-2 with TRBJ2-1; TRBD2 aligns across 8 bases. The germline CDR1 and CDR2 sequences are SGHTA and FQGNSA. Trimming took 5 bases from V and 7 from J; bases not matched to a gene: 13. The CDR3 has 16 amino acids.

This clonotype was detected many times. CDR3 nucleotide sequence: TGTGCCAGCAGTTTACTAGCGGGGCTAACGCAGTATTTT. As protein: CASSLLAGLTQYF. The rearrangement links TRBV12-3 or TRBV12-4 to TRBJ2-3; 9 bases line up with TRBD2. After removal of 2 bases from V and 9 bases from J, the junction contained 3 bases not matched to a gene. The CDR3 has 13 amino acids.

In this sample, this clonotype turned up a few times. This chain uses TRBV12-3 or TRBV12-4 with TRBJ1-5, with 12 bases identical to TRBD1. The CDR3 contains 15 residues. Trimming at V came to 8 bases and at J to 6 bases, leaving 8 bases not matched to a gene. CDR3 DNA sequence: TGTGCCAGCGGGAGAGGGACAGGGGGCGTTCAGCCCCAGCATTTT. Translation: CASGRGTGGVQPQHF.

The genes are TRBV20-1 and TRBJ2-1, with unresolved D. There are 13 residues in the CDR3. V dropped 4 bases and J dropped 3 bases, with 10 bases sitting between them. The germline V gene has CDR1 DFQATT and CDR2 SNEGSKA (reference sequence). The CDR3 nucleotides read TGCAGTGCTACTGAAACAGACTACAATGAGCAGTTCTTC. The encoded protein is CSATETDYNEQFF.

The chain uses TRBV6-2 or TRBV6-3 and TRBJ1-1; D remains unclear. Germline assignment: CDR1 MNHEY and CDR2 SVGEGT. Trimming cost V 6 bases and J 5 bases, with 19 bases left between them. The CDR3 runs to 15 residues. The CDR3 DNA reads as TGTGCCAGCAGCGCGATTTTCAAGGTGGGGACTGAAGCTTTCTTT. Its translation is CASSAIFKVGTEAFF.

This clonotype has more than one count but fewer than ten. Here the CDR3 reads CSVEAQGFGDTQYF. CDR3 in DNA: TGCAGCGTTGAGGCCCAGGGTTTTGGGGATACGCAGTATTTT. The genes are TRBV29-1 and TRBJ2-3; possibly TRBD1 for D (5 bases). The CDR3 contains 14 residues. V lost 3 bases and J lost 6, with 16 bases in between. The V gene's germline CDR1 is SQVTM and CDR2 ANQGSEA.

This clonotype was seen more than once but under ten times. This chain joins TRBV28 and TRBJ2-1; the D is unclear. V was pared by 6 bases and J by 0 bases, with 21 bases between. CDR3 length equals 18 residues. Per germline, CDR1 MDHEN and CDR2 SYDVKM. CDR3 region: CASRFAPAGPSSYNEQFF. In nucleotides, the CDR3 is TGTGCCAGCAGGTTCGCCCCTGCCGGGCCCTCCTCCTACAATGAGCAGTTCTTC.

This clonotype was seen repeatedly, ten times or more. The J gene is TRBJ1-1, the V gene TRBV5-1; unclear D gene. In germline, CDR1 is SGHRS, CDR2 YFSETQ. Trimming cost V 4 bases and J 5 bases, with 18 bases left between them. The CDR3 length is 15 residues. This CDR3 is CASSSSGNLDTEAFF. In nucleotides, the CDR3 is TGCGCCAGCAGCAGCTCCGGGAACCTCGATACTGAAGCTTTCTTT.

This clonotype was observed many times. This chain connects TRBV6-5 to TRBJ2-7, with D perhaps TRBD1 or TRBD2 (5 bases each). The germline CDR1 and CDR2 sequences are MNHEY and SVGAGI. V gave up 7 bases and J gave up 6 bases, with 22 bases separating them. The CDR3 has 15 residues. Written as DNA, the CDR3 is TGTGCCAGCAATTCCGGGACCCTTCTCTCAAGCGAGCAGTACTTC. This encodes CASNSGTLLSSEQYF.

The chain combines TRBV29-1 with TRBJ2-7; D tentatively fits TRBD1 or TRBD2 (5 bases each). The CDR3 runs 12 residues. V lost 1 base and J 6 bases, leaving 10 bases between the germline ends. Germline V CDR1 and CDR2: SQVTM, ANQGSEA. The CDR3 is CSVEGAGTEQYF. CDR3 nucleotides: TGCAGCGTTGAAGGGGCAGGGACCGAGCAGTACTTC.

The CDR3 spells CATSREGGPYNEQFF. The CDR3 DNA reads as TGTGCCACCAGCAGAGAGGGTGGCCCCTACAATGAGCAGTTCTTC. The chain links TRBV15 to TRBJ2-1; D gene unclear. The V and J ends lost 0 bases and 2 bases respectively, with 8 bases between them. The CDR3 consists of 15 residues. The germline gives CDR1 LNHNV, CDR2 YYDKDF (reference sequence).

The gene calls are TRBV25-1 and TRBJ1-6; no clear D gene. The germline gives CDR1 MGHDK, CDR2 SYGVNS. Trimming stripped 0 bases from V and 9 bases from J, with 3 bases between. This CDR3 contains 12 residues. CDR3 coding DNA: TGTGCCAGCAGTGAATACAGTTCACCCCTCCACTTT. Amino acid sequence: CASSEYSSPLHF.

The sample holds a few counts of this clonotype. J is TRBJ2-3 and V is TRBV9; 7 bases line up with TRBD2. Unmatched junction bases numbered 3, after V lost 0 bases and J lost 2 bases. CDR3 length: 15 amino acids. Germline values: CDR1 SGDLS, CDR2 YYNGEE. CDR3 protein: CASSVVAGPTDTQYF. The CDR3, as DNA: TGTGCCAGCAGCGTAGTAGCGGGCCCCACAGATACGCAGTATTTT. Together with reference TRBV9 and TRBJ2-3, the CDR3 gives the full variable domain: DSGVTQTPKHLITATGQRVTLRCSPRSGDLSVYWYQQSLDQGLQFLIQYYNGEERAKGNILERFSAQQFPDLHSELNLSSLELGDSALYFCASSVVAGPTDTQYFGPGTRLTVL.

The chain has TRBV6-1 and TRBJ2-7; D may be TRBD1 (6 bases). V lost 3 bases, J lost 3 bases, and 12 bases lay in between. The CDR3 consists of 14 residues. Germline-derived CDR1 and CDR2 are MNHNS and SASEGT. CDR3 region: CASSEIGGFYEQYF. CDR3 nucleotide sequence: TGTGCCAGCAGTGAGATAGGGGGTTTCTACGAGCAGTACTTC.

This clonotype was counted between two and nine times. The chain uses TRBV28 and TRBJ1-2, with 9 bases that match TRBD1. The ends lost 5 bases at V and 6 bases at J; junction bases unmatched: 7. Germline lookup yields CDR1 MDHEN and CDR2 SYDVKM. The length of the CDR3 is 14 residues. The CDR3: CASSNGQGTDGYTF. CDR3 nucleotides: TGTGCCAGCAGTAACGGACAGGGGACTGATGGCTACACCTTC.

The table lists this clonotype with a few counts. V and J are TRBV6-1 and TRBJ2-2, with 10 bases identical to TRBD2. With V trimmed by 5 bases and J by 4 bases, 13 bases remained unmatched. Looked up from germline, CDR1 is MNHNS and CDR2 is SASEGT. The CDR3 extends over 18 amino acids. The DNA for the CDR3 is TGTGCCAGCAGTACGCCCTTCAGCGGGGGGGGTGGCACCGGGGAGCTGTTTTTT. As protein: CASSTPFSGGGGTGELFF.

This clonotype was recorded a few times. J is TRBJ1-2 and V is TRBV10-3, with D perhaps matching TRBD1 (5 bases). The V end lost 3 bases, the J end lost 4 bases, and 15 bases lay between the germline ends. The germline V gene encodes CDR1 ENHRY and CDR2 SYGVKD. This CDR3 spans 15 amino acids. The DNA for the CDR3 is TGTGCCATCAGTGATGACAGCCGAGCCTCCTATGGCTACACCTTC. Its protein is CAISDDSRASYGYTF.

A few counts support this clonotype. The chain couples TRBV24-1 to TRBJ2-1; TRBD1 matches at 8 bases. V lost 4 bases, J lost 2 bases, and 12 bases stayed unmatched. This CDR3 is built from 18 residues. Germline assignment: CDR1 KGHDR and CDR2 SFDVKD. The DNA of the CDR3 is TGTGCCACCAGTGACCACCTTAAGGGGACAGGAACCTACAATGAGCAGTTCTTC. The encoded protein is CATSDHLKGTGTYNEQFF.

This rearrangement joins TRBV29-1 to TRBJ1-2; TRBD1 agrees at 12 bases. The CDR3 sequence is 17 residues long. V was pared by 4 bases and J by 2 bases, with 11 bases of the junction left unmatched. CDR1 and CDR2 from the germline V gene are SQVTM and ANQGSEA. As DNA, the CDR3 is TGCAGCGTTGTCGGTCGGGACAGGGGGCAGGAAAACTATGGCTACACCTTC. This codes for CSVVGRDRGQENYGYTF.

The chain is built from TRBV20-1 and TRBJ1-2; D possibly corresponds to TRBD1 (5 bases). The CDR3 has 13 residues. The V and J ends lost 6 bases and 7 bases respectively, with 18 bases between them. Looked up from germline, CDR1 is DFQATT and CDR2 is SNEGSKA (reference sequence). The CDR3 DNA sequence: TGCAGTGCGGGGACCGGCGAGGTAGCTGGCTACACCTTC. It codes for CSAGTGEVAGYTF.

The genes are TRBV9 and TRBJ2-5; 10 positions match TRBD2. Germline CDR1 is SGDLS and CDR2 is YYNGEE. V dropped 0 bases and J dropped 1; count of bases not matched to a gene: 0. The CDR3 has 15 amino acids. The CDR3 bases are TGTGCCAGCAGCGTAGTAGCGGGGGGCCAAGAGACCCAGTACTTC. Its protein is CASSVVAGGQETQYF.